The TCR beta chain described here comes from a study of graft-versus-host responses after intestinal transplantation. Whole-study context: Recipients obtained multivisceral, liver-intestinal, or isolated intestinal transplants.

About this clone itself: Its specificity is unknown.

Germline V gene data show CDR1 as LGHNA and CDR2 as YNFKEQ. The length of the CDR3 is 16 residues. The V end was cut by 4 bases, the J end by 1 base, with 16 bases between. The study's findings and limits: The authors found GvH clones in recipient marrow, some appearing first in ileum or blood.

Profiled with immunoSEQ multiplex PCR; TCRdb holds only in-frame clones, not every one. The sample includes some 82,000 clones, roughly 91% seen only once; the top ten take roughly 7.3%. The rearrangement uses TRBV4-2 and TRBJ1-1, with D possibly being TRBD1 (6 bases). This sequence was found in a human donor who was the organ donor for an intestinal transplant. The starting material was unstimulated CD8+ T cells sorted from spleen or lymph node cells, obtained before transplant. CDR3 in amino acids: CASSPTQGLRNTEAFF. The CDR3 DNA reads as TGTGCCAGCAGCCCAACCCAGGGGTTGAGGAACACTGAAGCTTTCTTT.